The TCR beta chain under discussion was sequenced for a study of response to subunit inactivated influenza vaccine. A single record per CDR3 protein comes from TCRdb applying MiXCR to the RT-PCR reads. The table lists under 500,000 distinct CDR3 sequences, 10% to 11% of them singletons. This sample comprised PBMCs from blood, obtained roughly 6 weeks after vaccination. The TCR sequence derives from a man aged 45 to 65 who received an inactivated influenza vaccine.

The CDR3 DNA reads TGCAGTGCTAGAGGCACGGGGGGCGGGTTTAGTTCCTACGAGCAGTACTTC. Protein product: CSARGTGGGFSSYEQYF. The chain uses TRBV20-1 and TRBJ2-7; D might be TRBD2 (7 bases). From germline, CDR1 is DFQATT and CDR2 SNEGSKA (reference sequence). V was trimmed by 1 base and J by 1 base, leaving 20 bases between them. The CDR3 is made up of 17 amino acids.